This TCR beta chain was identified in a study of Ad26.COV2.S vaccination and SARS-CoV-2 variants. Study-wide context: Ad26.COV2.S shots went into the muscle once or twice, 56 days apart. Whole-study results and caveats: After vaccination, reports described spike-specific CD8+ and CD4+ T cell responses as showing substantial breadth. Estimates derived from TCR breadth and depth analyses may have underestimated total T cell responses.

Points on this clone: Its target is not known. Other nucleotide sequences in the sample specify the same CDR3.

Assay used: immunoSEQ multiplex PCR; TCRdb lists only in-frame clones, some missing. The sample consists of around 380,000 clones, less than 90% of them appearing once. This CDR3 has 13 residues. Germline V gene data show CDR1 as MNHEY and CDR2 as SMNVEV (reference sequence). J gave up 1 base and V 6 bases, and 0 bases lay outside the gene matches. The treatment here: over 15 received Ad26.COV2.S at low or high dose, single or two shots; a few received placebo; per-sample allocation not given. Sampling was done on day 63 after the first vaccine or placebo injection. At a Boston site, the person donating was an adult of 18-55 years.

This clonotype originated in a person aged 18-60 years who received the Ad26.COV2.S COVID-19 vaccine or a placebo. This chain connects TRBV27 to TRBJ1-1; 9 bases align to TRBD1. The sample here was peripheral blood, taken in a trial of Ad26.COV2.S vaccine versus placebo. This CDR3 is CASRDRGNTEAFF. CDR3 in DNA: TGTGCCAGCAGGGACAGGGGGAACACTGAAGCTTTCTTT.